This paragraph reports one TCR beta chain. What it binds is not known. Lesional scalp punch biopsies and peripheral blood were collected from alopecia areata patients. Starting from PBMCs, sorting isolated CD4+ and CD8+ T cells. This specimen comes from a study of CD8+ T cells in alopecia areata. Study observations and caveats: Shared TCR sequences were less clear between patients than in mice, possibly partly from HLA diversity. The study found higher clonality in lesional than normal scalp, especially in alopecia totalis/universalis.

The sequencing template was cDNA reverse transcribed from extracted RNA. Profiled with immunoSEQ multiplex PCR; TCRdb holds only in-frame clones, not every one. Of around 140,000 clones in the sample, 49% were seen once. There are 14 residues in the CDR3. Germline trimming cut 6 bases from V and 1 base from J; bases unmatched to any gene: 6. The V gene's germline CDR1 is SQVTM and CDR2 ANQGSEA. The sequenced sample was CD8+ T cells sorted from blood, obtained at week 0. The gene calls are TRBV29-1 and TRBJ2-3; 8 nucleotides align to TRBD1. This clonotype was sampled from a human donor with alopecia areata. CDR3 DNA: TGCAGCGTGACAGGGGTTTGGGGCACAGATACGCAGTATTTT. The encoded protein is CSVTGVWGTDTQYF.